Following are 5 T cell receptor beta chains from one sample sequenced in a study of cytomegalovirus exposure and HLA in healthy donors (dated by TCRdb to 2017 to 2019). Preparation of the library involved the immunoSEQ multiplex PCR assay. For the multiplex PCR, a mixture combining 60 forward primers for TCR Vbeta segments and 13 reverse primers for TCR Jbeta segments was used. TCRdb provides this immuneACCESS table in a form limited to in-frame rearrangements. Some clones are lacking; in checked studies, under half of them reflect an unresolved V gene, and why the rest are absent is not known. For this sample there are 150,000 to 200,000 clones; about 80% appear just once. The top ten hold approximately 1% of the sample. Sequences were obtained from PBMCs. The receptor set was obtained from a middle-aged woman in good health and CMV-seronegative.

This clone appeared once. J is TRBJ2-7 and V is TRBV6-1, with 13 bases aligning to TRBD2. CDR3 length equals 16 residues. Germline V gives CDR1 MNHNS, CDR2 SASEGT. V shed 4 bases and J 3 bases; nucleotides not matched to a gene: 6. In DNA form, the CDR3 reads TGTGCCAGCAGTGGGGGACTAGCGGGAAAGGTCTACGAGCAGTACTTC. Encoded protein: CASSGGLAGKVYEQYF.

This clone was recorded once. V usage is TRBV6-5 and J usage is TRBJ2-2; unclear D gene. This CDR3 is 13 amino acids long. The V end lost 8 bases, the J end lost 0 bases, and 7 bases lay between the germline ends. Per germline, CDR1 MNHEY and CDR2 SVGAGI. The CDR3 DNA is TGTGCCAGCGAGGATCCGAACACCGGGGAGCTGTTTTTT. Residues: CASEDPNTGELFF.

V gene TRBV2 combines with J gene TRBJ1-1, with TRBD1 matching 7 bases. The CDR3 runs 14 residues. CDR1 and CDR2 from the germline V gene are SNHLY and FYNNEI. Losses at the gene ends were 3 bases for V and 0 bases for J; bases not matched to a gene: 1. The CDR3 DNA reads as TGTGCCAGCAGTGACAGGGGGATGAACACTGAAGCTTTCTTT. It encodes CASSDRGMNTEAFF.

This rearrangement joins TRBV7-9 to TRBJ2-7; 7 bases are shared with TRBD1. V shed 6 bases and J 3 bases; nucleotides not matched to a gene: 8. The germline V gene has CDR1 SEHNR and CDR2 FQNEAQ (reference sequence). This CDR3 has 14 amino acids. In DNA form, the CDR3 reads TGTGCCAGCAGTTCCTACAGGGGAATCTACGAGCAGTACTTC. Translation gives CASSSYRGIYEQYF.

The rearrangement links TRBV30 to TRBJ1-5; 7 nucleotides agree with TRBD1. Trimming cost V 5 bases and J 5 bases; bases outside gene matches: 6. From germline, CDR1 is GTSNPN and CDR2 SVGIG (reference sequence). The CDR3 sequence is 13 residues long. In DNA form, the CDR3 reads TGTGCCTGGTCACAGGGGAACGATCAGCCCCAGCATTTT. As protein: CAWSQGNDQPQHF.